This TCR beta chain was sequenced for a study of technical replicates of blood from several donors. Produced via immunoSEQ multiplex PCR; TCRdb's table is partial and in-frame only. The sample has about 66,000 clones, approximately 87% seen once; the top ten hold 4.6%. V was cut by 4 bases and J by 7 bases, with 11 bases left in between. The V gene's germline CDR1 is KGHSH and CDR2 LQKENI. This CDR3 spans 14 amino acids. The chain is built from TRBV18 and TRBJ1-6; tentative D call: TRBD1 (5 bases). The clonotype comes from a human donor in good health. Some clones in this sample may be carry-over from other donors' samples. The specimen was PBMCs. The CDR3 DNA reads as TGTGCCAGCTCACAGGGGTTTGGAAATTCACCCCTCCACTTT. This sequence encodes CASSQGFGNSPLHF.